Included here is one T cell receptor (beta chain) sequence, with context. What this receptor recognizes is not known. No much larger clone exists at a distance of one base, and base qualities are not known. The CDR3 goes from the cysteine to the phenylalanine over 15 residues. Of all the DNA, just the CDR3 is kept, 45 bases in frame from base 1. The germline ends are 7 bases apart after V is trimmed by 0 bases and J by 0 bases. The germline V gene provides CDR1 SGHDT and CDR2 YYEEEE. The sample comes from a study of T-cell reconstitution after alpha-beta-depleted transplantation in children (dated by TCRdb to about 2016). A note on the overall study: The study quantitatively tracked T-cell immune reconstitution after TCRalphabeta/CD19-depleted allogeneic hematopoietic cell transplantation in children using TCR repertoire profiling.

Results and caveats for the whole study, not just this receptor: In some patients, high TCRbeta diversity at day 60 was attributed to recipient T cells and intrathymic progenitors that had survived conditioning. The frequencies of hyperexpanded clones fell over the following months, and after one year, T-cell counts and TCRbeta diversity were mostly attributed to newly produced T cells. The apparently early recovery of alphabetaT-cell counts about two months after transplant reportedly depended on only several hundred rapidly expanded clones that came from non-depleted graft cells.

Taken with the paper, the label for treatment or condition translates to: allogeneic hematopoietic cell transplantation with graft depleted of TCRalphabeta T cells and CD19 B cells. The children who served as transplant recipients had been given grafts of TCRalphabeta/CD19-depleted allogeneic hematopoietic cells. Libraries were built with PCR. The sequencing machine was an Illumina HiSeq 2500. TCR library preparation used molecular barcoding, with unique molecular identifiers applied to normalize quantification of the TCRbeta repertoire. The raw public data were reprocessed by TCRdb itself: fastp quality trimming at Q25, MiXCR clonotype calling, in-frame beta chains only. CDR3 protein sequences are deduplicated, and each keeps its most common genes and DNA. For this sample the table gives some 350,000 distinct CDR3 sequences, of which 16% were detected only once. The ten largest clones take up about 41% of the sample.

The clonotype comes from a male patient between 2 and 9 years old who had a stem cell transplant for acute lymphoblastic leukemia, so the T cells may come from the graft donor. The sequence joins TRBV5-6 to TRBJ1-5; the D gene is not confidently resolved. Source: PBMCs, mostly from graft donor cells, taken 360 days after TCRalphabeta/CD19-depleted stem cell transplant. The CDR3 reads CASSLGTVSNQPQHF. The DNA reads as follows: TGTGCCAGCAGCTTGGGGACGGTTAGCAATCAGCCCCAGCATTTT.